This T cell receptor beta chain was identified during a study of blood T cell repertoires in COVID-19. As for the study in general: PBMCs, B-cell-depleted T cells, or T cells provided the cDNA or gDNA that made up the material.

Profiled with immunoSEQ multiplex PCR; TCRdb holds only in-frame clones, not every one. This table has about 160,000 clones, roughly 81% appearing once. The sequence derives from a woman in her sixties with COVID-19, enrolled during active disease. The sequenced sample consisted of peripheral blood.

The CDR3 DNA reads as TGTGCCAGCAGGCTGACAGGGGGCCACACTGAAGCTTTCTTT. The encoded protein is CASRLTGGHTEAFF. This rearrangement joins TRBV5-6 to TRBJ1-1, with 10 nucleotides matching TRBD1. This CDR3 comprises 14 residues. Germline CDR1 and CDR2: SGHDT and YYEEEE. With 5 bases clipped from V and 3 bases from J, the junction kept 4 bases outside the gene matches.